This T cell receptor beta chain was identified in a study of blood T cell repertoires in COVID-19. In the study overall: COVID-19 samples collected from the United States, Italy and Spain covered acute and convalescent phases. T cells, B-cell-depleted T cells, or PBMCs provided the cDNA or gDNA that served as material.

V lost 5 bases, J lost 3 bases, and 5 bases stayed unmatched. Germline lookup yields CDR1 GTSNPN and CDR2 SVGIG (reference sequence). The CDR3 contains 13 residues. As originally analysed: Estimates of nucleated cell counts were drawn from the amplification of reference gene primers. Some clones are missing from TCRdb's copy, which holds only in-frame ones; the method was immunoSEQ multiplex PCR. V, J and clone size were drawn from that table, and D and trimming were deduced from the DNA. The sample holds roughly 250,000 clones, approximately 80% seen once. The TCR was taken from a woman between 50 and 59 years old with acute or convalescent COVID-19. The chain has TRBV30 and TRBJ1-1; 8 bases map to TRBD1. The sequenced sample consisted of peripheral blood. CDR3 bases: TGTGCCTGGGGACAGGGCGATTACACTGAAGCTTTCTTT. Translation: CAWGQGDYTEAFF.